The 5 T cell receptor beta chains in this list originate from one sample, sequenced in a study of T cell clonotyping in hematopoietic cell transplantation. Measured with immunoSEQ multiplex PCR; TCRdb has only the in-frame clones, and not every one. The table shows tens of thousands of clones, with about 90% occurring only once. Time point specified: recipient sample about 28 days before transplant, after cytoreduction. The source was peripheral blood mononuclear cells, collected before stem cell transplant. The receptors here all came from a man aged 18-30 years with biphenotypic leukemia. Some clones in this sample may be carry-over from other donors' samples.

In this sample, this clone turned up a few times. The genes are TRBV6-5 and TRBJ1-6; 8 bases are a match to TRBD1. CDR3 length: 14 amino acids. Germline loops: CDR1 MNHEY, CDR2 SVGAGI. J was trimmed by 4 bases and V by 7 bases; bases with no gene match: 3. CDR3 protein: CASTRQGYNSPLHF. The CDR3 DNA reads as TGTGCCAGCACCAGACAGGGGTATAATTCACCCCTCCACTTT.

This chain joins TRBV29-1 and TRBJ1-2; no definite D call. Trimming pared 5 bases from V and 2 bases from J, leaving 9 bases between. Looked up from germline, CDR1 is SQVTM and CDR2 is ANQGSEA. The CDR3 length is 12 residues. The CDR3 loop is CSVSESNYGYTF. In nucleotides, the CDR3 is TGCAGCGTTTCGGAGTCGAACTATGGCTACACCTTC. Looking up the rest from reference TRBV29-1 and TRBJ1-2 gives the full variable domain: SAVISQKPSRDICQRGTSLTIQCQVDSQVTMMFWYRQQPGQSLTLIATANQGSEATYESGFVIDKFPISRPNLTFSTLTVSNMSPEDSSIYLCSVSESNYGYTFGSGTRLTVV.

This chain uses TRBV13 with TRBJ2-7; D perhaps matches TRBD1 (5 bases). CDR1 and CDR2 from the germline V gene are PRHDT and FYEKMQ (reference sequence). The V end was cut by 4 bases, the J end by 0 bases, with 10 bases between. The CDR3 loop spans 14 amino acids. The CDR3 loop is CASSSNRISYEQYF. CDR3 sequence (DNA): TGTGCCAGCAGCTCAAACAGGATCTCCTACGAGCAGTACTTC.

The rearrangement joins TRBV6-5 to TRBJ1-3; D not certain. The germline V gene has CDR1 MNHEY and CDR2 SVGAGI. The length of the CDR3 is 15 residues. V was shortened by 0 bases and J by 1 base, with 7 bases between the two germline ends. The CDR3 reads CASSYSSRSGNTIYF. CDR3 nucleotides: TGTGCCAGCAGTTACTCATCAAGGTCTGGAAACACCATATATTTT.

The chain has TRBV6-5 and TRBJ1-2; 8 bases are a match to TRBD1. Germline values: CDR1 MNHEY, CDR2 SVGAGI. The CDR3 spans 14 residues. The junction had 6 bases not matched to a gene; V was cut back by 7 bases and J by 2 bases. This CDR3 reads CASTPGDRNYGYTF. In DNA form, the CDR3 reads TGTGCCAGCACCCCGGGGGACAGGAACTATGGCTACACCTTC.